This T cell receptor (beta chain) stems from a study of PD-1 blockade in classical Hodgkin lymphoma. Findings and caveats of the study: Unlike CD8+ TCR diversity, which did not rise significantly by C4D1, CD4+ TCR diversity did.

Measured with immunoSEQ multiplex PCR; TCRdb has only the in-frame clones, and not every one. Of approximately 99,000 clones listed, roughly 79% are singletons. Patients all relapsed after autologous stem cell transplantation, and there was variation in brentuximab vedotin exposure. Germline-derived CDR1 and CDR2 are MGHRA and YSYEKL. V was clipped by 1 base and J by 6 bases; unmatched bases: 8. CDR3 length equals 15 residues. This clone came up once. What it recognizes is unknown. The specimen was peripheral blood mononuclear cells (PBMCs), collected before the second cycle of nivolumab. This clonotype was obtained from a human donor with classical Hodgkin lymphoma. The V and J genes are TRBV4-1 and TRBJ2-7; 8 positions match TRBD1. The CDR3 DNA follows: TGCGCCAGCAGCCAAGCGGGCGGACAGGGTCGCGAGCAGTACTTC. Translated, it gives CASSQAGGQGREQYF.